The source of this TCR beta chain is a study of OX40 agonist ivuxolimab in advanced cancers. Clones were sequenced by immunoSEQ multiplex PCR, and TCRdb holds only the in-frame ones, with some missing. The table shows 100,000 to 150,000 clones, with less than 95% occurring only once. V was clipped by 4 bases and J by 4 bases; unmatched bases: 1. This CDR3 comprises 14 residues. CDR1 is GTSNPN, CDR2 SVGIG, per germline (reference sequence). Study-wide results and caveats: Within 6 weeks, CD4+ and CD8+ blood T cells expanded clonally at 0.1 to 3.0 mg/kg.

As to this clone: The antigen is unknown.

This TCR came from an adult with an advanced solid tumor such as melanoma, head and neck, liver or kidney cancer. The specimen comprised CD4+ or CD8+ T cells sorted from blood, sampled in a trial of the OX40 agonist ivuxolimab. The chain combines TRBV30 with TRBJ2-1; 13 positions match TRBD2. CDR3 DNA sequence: TGTGCCTGGACGGGACTAGCGGGGTACAATGAGCAGTTCTTC. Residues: CAWTGLAGYNEQFF.